Listed below are T cell receptor beta chains from one sample, sequenced in a study of blood T cell repertoires in COVID-19. Only in-frame clones appear in the TCRdb table, and some are missing; sequencing was by immunoSEQ multiplex PCR. The sample contains under 200,000 clones, approximately 82% of which appear only once. Sequencing used PBMCs or T cells enriched from blood (not recorded which). Receptors were obtained from a woman aged 45-59 years in a cohort exposed to, infected with or recovered from COVID-19 (not recorded which). Each CDR3 is given with its conserved first and last residue. The order of the fields is V gene, D gene, clone size, J gene, CDR3 length, CDR3 DNA, CDR3 protein. The D gene is left open where the match is weak. Some rows have no size entry. The others give once, few or many, or a class for an expanded clone.

TRBV4-2	TRBD1	-	TRBJ1-4	18	TGTGCCAGCAGCCAAGGGACAGGGGGCGGGGGCGACGATGAAAAACTGTTTTTT	CASSQGTGGGGDDEKLFF
TRBV4-2	-	-	TRBJ1-4	16	TGTGCCAGCAGCCAAGATCCGGACAGAAGTAATGAAAAACTGTTTTTT	CASSQDPDRSNEKLFF
TRBV6-4	TRBD2	-	TRBJ2-3	15	TGTGCCAGCAGTGACTCGACTAGCGGGGGGGATACGCAGTATTTT	CASSDSTSGGDTQYF
TRBV27	-	-	TRBJ2-4	16	TGTGCCAGCATTGTAGGGGACTCCGTGGCCAAAAACATTCAGTACTTC	CASIVGDSVAKNIQYF
TRBV7-3	-	-	TRBJ2-3	15	TGTGCCAGCAGCCTCAGGGGATTTAGGACAGATACGCAGTATTTT	CASSLRGFRTDTQYF
TRBV6-5	TRBD1	-	TRBJ2-7	16	TGTGCCAGCAGTTACTCTGGGACAGGGGCACACTACGAGCAGTACTTC	CASSYSGTGAHYEQYF
TRBV2	TRBD1	-	TRBJ2-1	16	TGTGCCAGCAGAGGAGAATGGGACAGTTTAATCTGGGAGCAGTTCTTC	CASRGEWDSLIWEQFF
TRBV6-2/TRBV6-3	-	-	TRBJ1-6	17	TGTGCCAGCAGTTACAATGACTTGAGCTCCTATAATTCACCCCTCCACTTT	CASSYNDLSSYNSPLHF
TRBV6-5	-	-	TRBJ2-7	15	TGTGCCAGCAGTAAGACGGAGGAGAGCTCCTACGAGCAGTACTTC	CASSKTEESSYEQYF
TRBV7-3	-	-	TRBJ2-1	13	TGTGCCAGCAGCTTAGAGCGGAGCAATGAGCAGTTCTTC	CASSLERSNEQFF
TRBV12-3/TRBV12-4	-	-	TRBJ1-5	12	TGTGCCAGCAGTCGCAACATCCAGCCCCAGCATTTT	CASSRNIQPQHF
TRBV28	TRBD1	-	TRBJ1-2	16	TGTGCCAGCAGTTCCGGACAGGGGATGGTATACTATGGCTACACCTTC	CASSSGQGMVYYGYTF
TRBV28	TRBD1	-	TRBJ2-3	15	TGTGCCAGCAGTGACAGGGCTGGGTATTCGGATACGCAGTATTTT	CASSDRAGYSDTQYF
TRBV5-1	-	-	TRBJ1-1	14	TGCGCCAGCAGCCGGGAGCAGGGACGTTCTGAAGCTTTCTTT	CASSREQGRSEAFF
TRBV18	-	once	TRBJ1-5	15	TGTGCCACTGCCCCGGGGGAGTTTAGCAATCAGCCCCAGCATTTT	CATAPGEFSNQPQHF
TRBV4-1	TRBD2	-	TRBJ2-3	16	TGCGCCAGCAGCCCCTCTTCTAGCGGGAGTGCAGATACGCAGTATTTT	CASSPSSSGSADTQYF
TRBV20-1	-	once	TRBJ2-5	15	TGCAGTGCTAGTCCATTAGCGATGACACTAGAGACCCAGTACTTC	CSASPLAMTLETQYF
TRBV7-9	TRBD1	-	TRBJ2-3	15	TGTGCCAGCAGCCCGACAGGGGGCTTAACAGATACGCAGTATTTT	CASSPTGGLTDTQYF
TRBV5-4	TRBD2	-	TRBJ2-5	14	TGTGCCAGCAGCTCCTTAGCGGGGGCCGAGACCCAGTACTTC	CASSSLAGAETQYF
TRBV28	-	few	TRBJ1-1	13	TGTGCCAGCATTAGGCAGGGGAACACTGAAGCTTTCTTT	CASIRQGNTEAFF
TRBV19	TRBD2	-	TRBJ2-3	14	TGTGCCAGTAGTACTCGGGGGGGGCGGTATACGCAGTATTTT	CASSTRGGRYTQYF
TRBV5-1	-	-	TRBJ1-1	15	TGCGCCAGCAGCTTGGGTGGGGGGAGGAACACTGAAGCTTTCTTT	CASSLGGGRNTEAFF
TRBV5-1	TRBD1	-	TRBJ1-2	15	TGCGCCAGCAGCCAGACTCCGGGACAGGGCAATGGCTACACCTTC	CASSQTPGQGNGYTF
TRBV28	TRBD2	-	TRBJ2-2	15	TGTGCCAGCAGCCGAGCGACGACTAGCAACGGGGAGCTGTTTTTT	CASSRATTSNGELFF
TRBV4-3	-	-	TRBJ1-2	16	TGCGCCAGCAGCCAAGATTTCTCCCAGGGCTCATATGGCTACACCTTC	CASSQDFSQGSYGYTF
TRBV27	-	-	TRBJ2-3	19	TGTGCCAGCAGTTTATCACCCCCAGGGGCCGCTTTGGGCACAGATACGCAGTATTTT	CASSLSPPGAALGTDTQYF